These T cell receptor beta chains were read from a single sample in a study of identifying expanded T cells in peripheral blood. Measured with immunoSEQ multiplex PCR; TCRdb has only the in-frame clones, and not every one. In the table there are some 96,000 clones, 80% to 90% of which are singletons. The sequenced material came from blood. These receptors were taken from a person aged 18 to 75 in good health. CDR3s include the opening cysteine and the closing phenylalanine or tryptophan. The order of the fields is clone size, J gene, V gene, D gene, CDR3 protein, CDR3 DNA. The D gene is left open where the match is weak. A row's size may be missing; if present it is once, few, many or a size class.

abundance: -; j_gene: TRBJ2-1; v_gene: TRBV5-1; d_gene: -; CDR3aa: CASGLNAVSYNEQFF; CDR3nt: TGCGCCAGCGGACTAAACGCGGTCTCCTACAATGAGCAGTTCTTC
abundance: -; j_gene: TRBJ1-5; v_gene: TRBV6-1; d_gene: -; CDR3aa: CASTGQSFSNQPQHF; CDR3nt: TGTGCCAGCACCGGACAGTCCTTTTCGAATCAGCCCCAGCATTTT
abundance: -; j_gene: TRBJ2-3; v_gene: TRBV30; d_gene: -; CDR3aa: CAWSVAAGSTDTQYF; CDR3nt: TGTGCCTGGAGTGTGGCGGCAGGGAGCACAGATACGCAGTATTTT
abundance: -; j_gene: TRBJ1-1; v_gene: TRBV9; d_gene: -; CDR3aa: CASSLGRNTEAFF; CDR3nt: TGTGCCAGCAGCCTCGGACGGAACACTGAAGCTTTCTTT
abundance: -; j_gene: TRBJ2-2; v_gene: TRBV4-2; d_gene: TRBD1; CDR3aa: CASSQDRRQGPIRTGELFF; CDR3nt: TGTGCCAGCAGCCAAGATCGGAGACAGGGGCCAATCAGGACCGGGGAGCTGTTTTTT
abundance: -; j_gene: TRBJ2-6; v_gene: TRBV2; d_gene: -; CDR3aa: CASSVEVGGANVLTF; CDR3nt: TGTGCCAGCAGTGTGGAAGTTGGGGGGGCCAACGTCCTGACTTTC
abundance: -; j_gene: TRBJ2-2; v_gene: TRBV30; d_gene: -; CDR3aa: CAWSRDTGELFF; CDR3nt: TGTGCCTGGAGTCGGGACACCGGGGAGCTGTTTTTT
abundance: -; j_gene: TRBJ1-1; v_gene: TRBV19; d_gene: -; CDR3aa: CASSIPRGNTEAFF; CDR3nt: TGTGCCAGTAGTATCCCCAGGGGGAACACTGAAGCTTTCTTT
abundance: -; j_gene: TRBJ1-4; v_gene: TRBV5-1; d_gene: TRBD1; CDR3aa: CASSLGTGNEKLFF; CDR3nt: TGCGCCAGCAGCCTCGGGACAGGGAATGAAAAACTGTTTTTT
abundance: -; j_gene: TRBJ2-6; v_gene: TRBV10-3; d_gene: -; CDR3aa: CAISESGNSGANVLTF; CDR3nt: TGTGCCATCAGTGAGTCCGGAAACTCTGGGGCCAACGTCCTGACTTTC
abundance: -; j_gene: TRBJ2-1; v_gene: TRBV6-1; d_gene: -; CDR3aa: CASSNRQFDNEQFF; CDR3nt: TGTGCCAGCAGTAACCGACAGTTTGACAATGAGCAGTTCTTC
abundance: -; j_gene: TRBJ1-6; v_gene: TRBV19; d_gene: TRBD1; CDR3aa: CASRGNRQGDNSPLHF; CDR3nt: TGTGCCAGTAGAGGGAATCGACAGGGTGATAATTCACCCCTCCACTTT
abundance: -; j_gene: TRBJ1-3; v_gene: TRBV18; d_gene: -; CDR3aa: CASSPGPSSGNTIYF; CDR3nt: TGTGCCAGCTCACCAGGGCCCAGCTCTGGAAACACCATATATTTT
abundance: -; j_gene: TRBJ1-6; v_gene: TRBV5-4; d_gene: TRBD1; CDR3aa: CASSSDKTGLNSPLHF; CDR3nt: TGTGCCAGCAGCTCCGATAAGACAGGGCTTAATTCACCCCTCCACTTT
abundance: -; j_gene: TRBJ1-4; v_gene: TRBV5-1; d_gene: -; CDR3aa: CASSFRGAEANEKLFF; CDR3nt: TGCGCCAGCAGCTTTCGGGGGGCGGAGGCTAATGAAAAACTGTTTTTT
abundance: -; j_gene: TRBJ2-3; v_gene: TRBV7-8; d_gene: TRBD2; CDR3aa: CASSSLAGSGADTQYF; CDR3nt: TGTGCCAGCAGCTCCTTAGCGGGAAGCGGCGCAGATACGCAGTATTTT
abundance: -; j_gene: TRBJ2-6; v_gene: TRBV7-6; d_gene: TRBD1; CDR3aa: CASSLAAGGTSGANVLTF; CDR3nt: TGTGCCAGCAGCTTAGCTGCAGGGGGCACCTCTGGGGCCAACGTCCTGACTTTC
abundance: -; j_gene: TRBJ2-6; v_gene: TRBV10-3; d_gene: -; CDR3aa: CAISESGATGANVLTF; CDR3nt: TGTGCCATCAGTGAGTCGGGTGCTACTGGGGCCAACGTCCTGACTTTC
abundance: -; j_gene: TRBJ1-1; v_gene: TRBV7-3; d_gene: -; CDR3aa: CASSAEWEPGAFF; CDR3nt: TGTGCCAGCAGCGCGGAATGGGAGCCTGGGGCTTTCTTT
abundance: few; j_gene: TRBJ1-6; v_gene: TRBV4-1; d_gene: -; CDR3aa: CASSQIGALTPLHF; CDR3nt: TGCGCCAGCAGCCAAATAGGGGCTCTGACACCCCTCCACTTT
abundance: -; j_gene: TRBJ1-1; v_gene: TRBV6-1; d_gene: TRBD1; CDR3aa: CASRVGGWGTEAFF; CDR3nt: TGTGCCAGCAGGGTAGGGGGCTGGGGCACTGAAGCTTTCTTT
abundance: -; j_gene: TRBJ2-1; v_gene: TRBV13; d_gene: -; CDR3aa: CASSALSHNEQFF; CDR3nt: TGTGCCAGCAGCGCATTATCGCACAATGAGCAGTTCTTC
abundance: -; j_gene: TRBJ1-2; v_gene: TRBV5-1; d_gene: TRBD1; CDR3aa: CASSLTGGLGYTF; CDR3nt: TGCGCCAGCAGCTTGACAGGGGGCTTAGGCTACACCTTC
abundance: -; j_gene: TRBJ1-6; v_gene: TRBV25-1; d_gene: TRBD1; CDR3aa: CASRTGQVSYSPLHF; CDR3nt: TGTGCCAGCCGGACAGGGCAGGTTTCATATTCACCCCTCCACTTT
abundance: -; j_gene: TRBJ1-1; v_gene: TRBV25-1; d_gene: -; CDR3aa: CASSDFGGRTEAFF; CDR3nt: TGTGCCAGCAGCGACTTCGGGGGGCGTACTGAAGCTTTCTTT
abundance: -; j_gene: TRBJ1-4; v_gene: TRBV4-3; d_gene: TRBD1; CDR3aa: CASSQDLRAGGASNEKLFF; CDR3nt: TGCGCCAGCAGCCAAGATCTTAGGGCAGGGGGCGCCTCTAATGAAAAACTGTTTTTT
abundance: -; j_gene: TRBJ1-2; v_gene: TRBV19; d_gene: TRBD1; CDR3aa: CASSLPGTGGNYGYTF; CDR3nt: TGTGCCAGTAGTCTACCTGGGACAGGGGGCAACTATGGCTACACCTTC